The 24 T cell receptor beta chains below were found in one sample sequenced in a study of CD8 T cells in Susac syndrome. Reverse transcription of about 0.5 to 1 ug RNA was carried out with random hexamers. TCRdb used MiXCR to reprocess the immunoSEQ multiplex PCR reads, holding one entry per CDR3 protein. The data contain hundreds of thousands of distinct CDR3 sequences, around 93% of them singletons. The sequenced sample was CD4+ T cells from PBMCs. The receptors were sampled from a human donor with Susac syndrome.

This clonotype was picked up one time. V and J are TRBV27 and TRBJ1-2; 8 nucleotides agree with TRBD1. This CDR3 is built from 15 residues. Germline trimming cut 2 bases from V and 4 bases from J; bases unmatched to any gene: 6. Per germline, CDR1 MNHEY and CDR2 SMNVEV (reference sequence). The CDR3 loop is CASSLRGQGFYGYTF. The CDR3, as DNA: TGTGCCAGCAGTTTACGTGGACAGGGATTCTATGGCTACACCTTC.

The chain joins TRBV4-2 to TRBJ2-4, with 9 bases fitting TRBD1. The CDR3 has 19 amino acids. Trimming removed 1 base from V and 0 bases from J; junction bases left unmatched: 10. CDR1 is LGHNA and CDR2 is YNFKEQ in the germline V gene. The CDR3: CASSQARIGQGIAKNIQYF. Here the CDR3 DNA reads TGTGCCAGCAGCCAAGCACGAATCGGACAGGGGATAGCCAAAAACATTCAGTACTTC.

The chain couples TRBV7-2 to TRBJ1-2; D unresolved. CDR1 and CDR2 (germline): SGHTA, FQGNSA. Between the trimmed V and J ends, which lost 5 bases and 3 bases, there was a span of 13 bases. The CDR3 is 14 amino acids. In DNA form, the CDR3 reads TGTGCCAGCAGCCTCGGGAGGGCCCACTATGGCTACACCTTC. It codes for CASSLGRAHYGYTF.

The rearrangement links TRBV5-1 to TRBJ2-7, with TRBD1 matching over 7 bases. The CDR3 has 13 amino acids. The ends lost 4 bases at V and 4 bases at J; junction bases unmatched: 5. The germline CDR1 and CDR2 sequences are SGHRS and YFSETQ. The CDR3 reads CASSDTTGYEQYF. CDR3 nucleotides: TGCGCCAGCAGCGATACGACAGGGTACGAGCAGTACTTC.

This chain connects TRBV5-1 to TRBJ2-5, with 10 bases identical to TRBD2. The trim removed 4 bases at V and 2 bases at J, leaving 8 bases unmatched. The CDR3 is 16 amino acids. Germline V gene sequence: CDR1 SGHRS, CDR2 YFSETQ. This CDR3 is CASSGSSGGKQETQYF. CDR3 DNA: TGCGCCAGCAGCGGTAGTAGCGGGGGGAAACAAGAGACCCAGTACTTC.

V is TRBV7-9 and J is TRBJ1-4; TRBD1 is a possible D gene (5 bases). The CDR3 spans 15 residues. Germline V gene lookup returns CDR1 SEHNR and CDR2 FQNEAQ (reference sequence). V was cut by 1 base and J by 7 bases, with 13 bases left in between. CDR3 nucleotide sequence: TGTGCCAGCAGCTTAGGGGCCCGGGGCCGTGAAAAACTGTTTTTT. Translated, it gives CASSLGARGREKLFF.

In DNA, the CDR3 is TGCGCCAGCAGCTTGGCTCCGGGGTACGGTGAGCAGTTCTTC. This gives the protein CASSLAPGYGEQFF. V is TRBV5-1 and J is TRBJ2-1, with D perhaps TRBD2 (5 bases). CDR1 is SGHRS and CDR2 is YFSETQ in the germline V gene. CDR3 length equals 14 residues. V shed 0 bases and J shed 9 bases, with 13 bases lying between them.

The V call is TRBV18, the J call TRBJ1-1; the D is unclear. Germline V gene sequence: CDR1 KGHSH, CDR2 LQKENI. V shed 1 base and J shed 4 bases, with 7 bases lying between them. There are 13 residues in the CDR3. The CDR3 DNA reads as TGTGCCAGCTCACCACAGGCCGGCACTGAAGCTTTCTTT. Its translation: CASSPQAGTEAFF. Based on the CDR3 plus reference TRBV18 and TRBJ1-1, the full variable domain is NAGVMQNPRHLVRRRGQEARLRCSPMKGHSHVYWYRQLPEEGLKFMVYLQKENIIDESGMPKERFSAEFPKEGPSILRIQQVVRGDSAAYFCASSPQAGTEAFFGQGTRLTVV.

The chain links TRBV20-1 to TRBJ2-5; 10 nucleotides match TRBD2. The junction had 0 bases not matched to a gene; V was cut back by 0 bases and J by 2 bases. This CDR3 is built from 14 residues. CDR1 and CDR2 (germline): DFQATT, SNEGSKA (reference sequence). CDR3 region: CSARDSGGQETQYF. DNA of the CDR3: TGCAGTGCTAGAGATAGCGGGGGGCAAGAGACCCAGTACTTC.

The chain employs TRBV2 and TRBJ1-1; weak D call: TRBD1 (6 bases). The V gene lost 6 bases and the J gene lost 7 bases, with 15 bases spanning the gap. CDR1 and CDR2 (germline): SNHLY, FYNNEI. The CDR3 is made up of 13 amino acids. CDR3 region: CASRIGQWVEAFF. CDR3 nucleotide sequence: TGTGCCAGCAGGATAGGACAGTGGGTTGAAGCTTTCTTT.

The V and J genes are TRBV18 and TRBJ1-1, with D tentatively TRBD1 (6 bases). Germline V CDR1 and CDR2: KGHSH, LQKENI. The length of the CDR3 is 13 residues. The ends were cut back, 8 bases at V and 4 bases at J, with 14 bases in the middle. CDR3 DNA sequence: TGTGCCAGCACAGGGCGGGGGGGCACTGAAGCTTTCTTT. Translated: CASTGRGGTEAFF.

This chain uses TRBV5-1 with TRBJ1-2, with D tentatively TRBD1 (5 bases). V was shortened by 4 bases and J by 4 bases, with 14 bases between the two germline ends. The length of the CDR3 is 14 residues. Germline V gene data show CDR1 as SGHRS and CDR2 as YFSETQ. CDR3 bases: TGCGCCAGCAGCCGGGACGAGCAATTCTATGGCTACACCTTC. It specifies CASSRDEQFYGYTF.

The V gene is TRBV30, the J gene TRBJ1-5; 9 positions agree with TRBD1. CDR1 and CDR2 from the germline V gene are GTSNPN and SVGIG (reference sequence). J was trimmed by 4 bases and V by 2 bases; bases with no gene match: 6. There are 15 residues in the CDR3. The chain's CDR3 is CAWSSSGTGNQPQHF. In nucleotides, the CDR3 is TGTGCCTGGAGTTCGTCCGGGACAGGGAATCAGCCCCAGCATTTT.

CDR3 nucleotides: TGCGCCAGCAGCTTGGCGTACCGGGACAGGGGGGTAGGGGGAACCTACGAGCAGTACTTC. Translated, it gives CASSLAYRDRGVGGTYEQYF. The V call is TRBV5-1, the J call TRBJ2-7, with 11 bases that match TRBD1. The V segment lost 0 bases and the J segment 2 bases; nucleotides outside the gene matches: 16. The length of the CDR3 is 20 residues. Looked up from germline, CDR1 is SGHRS and CDR2 is YFSETQ.

CDR3 bases: TGTGCCTGGAGTCCGGGGACAGGGAGGTTTTATGGCTACACCTTC. This codes for CAWSPGTGRFYGYTF. This rearrangement joins TRBV30 to TRBJ1-2; 9 positions agree with TRBD1. The CDR3 runs to 15 residues. The V gene's germline CDR1 is GTSNPN and CDR2 SVGIG (reference sequence). V shed 2 bases and J 5 bases; nucleotides not matched to a gene: 9. Filled out from reference TRBV30 and TRBJ1-2, the complete variable domain reads SQTIHQWPATLVQPVGSPLSLECTVEGTSNPNLYWYRQAAGRGLQLLFYSVGIGQISSEVPQNLSASRPQDRQFILSSKKLLLSDSGFYLCAWSPGTGRFYGYTFGSGTRLTVV.

This sequence joins TRBV28 and TRBJ2-3; TRBD1 aligns across 9 bases. Per the germline V gene, CDR1 is MDHEN and CDR2 is SYDVKM. The CDR3 totals 15 residues. V shed 8 bases, J shed 4 bases, and the junction held 10 bases outside the gene matches. The CDR3 loop reads CASLDRGSISDTQYF. CDR3 DNA: TGTGCCAGCTTAGACAGGGGGAGTATTTCAGATACGCAGTATTTT.

This clonotype was observed once. The chain joins TRBV20-1 to TRBJ2-7; 7 bases match TRBD1. The CDR3 runs 14 residues. V was pared by 2 bases and J by 3 bases, with 7 bases of the junction left unmatched. Germline V gene sequence: CDR1 DFQATT, CDR2 SNEGSKA (reference sequence). The CDR3 here is CSARRPDRVYEQYF. The CDR3 bases are TGCAGTGCTAGACGACCAGACAGGGTCTACGAGCAGTACTTC.

This chain links TRBV29-1 with TRBJ1-2, with 9 bases fitting TRBD1. The J segment lost 3 bases and the V segment lost 5 bases, leaving 7 bases of the junction unmatched. Germline loops: CDR1 SQVTM, CDR2 ANQGSEA. The CDR3 runs 14 residues. The CDR3 DNA reads TGCAGCGTTCTAAAACAGGGGGCTGACTATGGCTACACCTTC. Translation gives CSVLKQGADYGYTF.

The chain carries TRBV20-1 and TRBJ1-4; 8 bases match TRBD1. CDR1 is DFQATT and CDR2 is SNEGSKA in the germline V gene (reference sequence). The CDR3 runs to 15 residues. The V gene end was trimmed by 6 bases and the J gene end by 7 bases; junction bases not matched to a gene: 13. This CDR3 reads CSAVPRTGTGEKLFF. CDR3 coding DNA: TGCAGTGCAGTCCCACGGACAGGGACGGGTGAAAAACTGTTTTTT.

The gene calls are TRBV6-5 and TRBJ1-2; possibly TRBD1 for D (6 bases). CDR1 and CDR2 from the germline V gene are MNHEY and SVGAGI. Trimming stripped 0 bases from V and 0 bases from J, with 8 bases between. The CDR3 runs 15 residues. DNA of the CDR3: TGTGCCAGCAGTTACTCGGCAGGGGCTAACTATGGCTACACCTTC. Translated, it gives CASSYSAGANYGYTF.

The V and J genes are TRBV6-5 and TRBJ2-3; 7 nucleotides line up with TRBD2. The germline V gene encodes CDR1 MNHEY and CDR2 SVGAGI. The CDR3 contains 15 residues. The ends lost 3 bases at V and 0 bases at J; junction bases unmatched: 3. The CDR3 loop is CASSYTSASTDTQYF. DNA for the CDR3: TGTGCCAGCAGTTATACTAGCGCTAGCACAGATACGCAGTATTTT.

DNA of the CDR3: TGTGCCAGCAGCGTAAAGGGGCGGATGAATGAAAAACTGTTTTTT. It yields the protein CASSVKGRMNEKLFF. The chain combines TRBV9 with TRBJ1-4; D might be TRBD1 (5 bases). This CDR3 comprises 15 residues. V was clipped by 1 base and J by 5 bases, with 12 bases between them. The germline gives CDR1 SGDLS, CDR2 YYNGEE.

The chain has TRBV13 and TRBJ2-3; either TRBD1 or TRBD2 may supply D (6 bases each). The CDR3 has 14 residues. The germline V gene encodes CDR1 PRHDT and CDR2 FYEKMQ (reference sequence). V dropped 5 bases and J dropped 4 bases, with 13 bases sitting between them. The DNA for the CDR3 is TGTGCCAGCAGCATTCCTGGGGGGCCAGATACGCAGTATTTT. Amino acids: CASSIPGGPDTQYF.

V and J are TRBV27 and TRBJ2-5; 8 nucleotides match TRBD1. Germline CDR1 reads MNHEY; CDR2 reads SMNVEV (reference sequence). The J segment lost 5 bases and the V segment lost 3 bases, leaving 17 bases of the junction unmatched. This CDR3 has 18 amino acids. CDR3 in DNA: TGTGCCAGCAGTTTCGAAGGGCGCAGGGGGCTGACAAGGGAGACCCAGTACTTC. Protein sequence: CASSFEGRRGLTRETQYF.